The 20 T cell receptor beta chains below come from one sample, sequenced in a study of cytomegalovirus exposure and HLA in healthy donors. PCR amplification relied on 60 Vbeta primers (plus 13 Jbeta primers). Repertoires were generated with immunoSEQ multiplex PCR, while TCRdb's copy carries only in-frame clones and drops some. There are 140,000 to 150,000 clones in the sample; roughly four fifths occur only once, and about 2.9% lies in the top ten. Sequencing was done on a sample of PBMCs. The receptors were gathered from a man aged 40-50 years in good health and CMV-seropositive.

This clone was detected only once. The identical CDR3 is also encoded by other nucleotide sequences in the sample. The CDR3 bases are TGTGCCATCAGTGATCTTGCAGGCAACACTGAAGCTTTCTTT. Residues: CAISDLAGNTEAFF. The chain carries TRBV10-3 and TRBJ1-1; D is uncertain. This CDR3 is 14 amino acids long. The germline V gene has CDR1 ENHRY and CDR2 SYGVKD. Trimming took 3 bases from V and 2 from J, leaving 10 bases between them.

The CDR3 bases are TGTGCCAGCAGTTTGTCAGGGCTCGAAGGAAACACCATATATTTT. Its protein is CASSLSGLEGNTIYF. This chain links TRBV28 with TRBJ1-3, with D perhaps matching TRBD1 (5 bases). The CDR3 covers 15 residues. Trimming took 3 bases from V and 4 from J, leaving 13 bases between them. The V gene's germline CDR1 is MDHEN and CDR2 SYDVKM. The full variable domain, in which reference TRBV28 and TRBJ1-3 provide the parts outside the CDR3, is DVKVTQSSRYLVKRTGEKVFLECVQDMDHENMFWYRQDPGLGLRLIYFSYDVKMKEKGDIPEGYSVSREKKERFSLILESASTNQTSMYLCASSLSGLEGNTIYFGEGSWLTVV.

The genes are TRBV5-8 and TRBJ1-5, with D possibly matching TRBD1 (6 bases). The germline V and J ends were trimmed by 1 base and 0 bases, with 11 bases remaining between them. This CDR3 contains 16 residues. Germline V gives CDR1 SGHTS, CDR2 YDEGEE. The CDR3 bases are TGTGCCAGCAGCTTGCAGACGGGACATAGCAATCAGCCCCAGCATTTT. Its protein product is CASSLQTGHSNQPQHF.

There are a few counts of this clone. This chain uses TRBV27 with TRBJ1-6; possible D gene TRBD1, 5 bases. The CDR3 is 15 residues long. Between the trimmed V and J ends, which lost 3 bases and 10 bases, there was a span of 16 bases. Per the germline V gene, CDR1 is MNHEY and CDR2 is SMNVEV (reference sequence). CDR3 in amino acids: CASSLGGGIDSPLHF. The CDR3 region has the DNA TGTGCCAGCAGTTTGGGGGGGGGAATAGACTCACCCCTCCACTTT.

This clone was recorded only once. This rearrangement joins TRBV9 to TRBJ2-2; no clear D gene. The ends were cut back, 0 bases at V and 8 bases at J, with 5 bases in the middle. The germline V gene encodes CDR1 SGDLS and CDR2 YYNGEE. This CDR3 is 12 amino acids long. CDR3 in DNA: TGTGCCAGCAGCGTAGACTCTGGGGAGCTGTTTTTT. This translates into CASSVDSGELFF.

This rearrangement joins TRBV28 to TRBJ2-7; no definite D call. Per germline, CDR1 MDHEN and CDR2 SYDVKM. The CDR3 contains 14 residues. The V end lost 1 base, the J end lost 6 bases, and 13 bases lay between the germline ends. The CDR3, as DNA: TGTGCCAGCAGTTTATCCTTCTCTTTCGTCGAGCAGTACTTC. Translating it yields CASSLSFSFVEQYF.

CDR3: CASSEQAGATETQYF. Here the CDR3 DNA reads TGCGCCAGCAGTGAGCAAGCGGGAGCAACGGAGACCCAGTACTTC. The chain employs TRBV10-1 and TRBJ2-5, with TRBD2 matching 8 bases. Germline V gene lookup returns CDR1 WNHNN and CDR2 SYGVQD (reference sequence). The CDR3 is made up of 15 amino acids. After removal of 2 bases from V and 5 bases from J, the junction contained 7 bases not matched to a gene.

This clone was seen a handful of times. The genes are TRBV4-2 and TRBJ1-3; D call uncertain. The CDR3 spans 17 residues. Looked up from germline, CDR1 is LGHNA and CDR2 is YNFKEQ. V lost 0 bases to trimming and J lost 2 bases, with 14 bases between them. The CDR3 coding sequence is TGTGCCAGCAGCCAAGATGGCTCGGAGAAGACTGGAAACACCATATATTTT. Its protein product is CASSQDGSEKTGNTIYF.

The chain carries TRBV30 and TRBJ2-3; 11 bases match TRBD2. Trimming at V came to 3 bases and at J to 2 bases, leaving 1 base not matched to a gene. The CDR3 is made up of 14 amino acids. Germline V gene sequence: CDR1 GTSNPN, CDR2 SVGIG (reference sequence). CDR3: CAWRGLAATDTQYF. The CDR3 coding sequence is TGTGCCTGGAGGGGACTAGCGGCCACAGATACGCAGTATTTT.

This clone was picked up one time. The chain employs TRBV19 and TRBJ2-3; TRBD1 might be the D (5 bases). CDR3 length equals 13 residues. Germline CDR1 reads LNHDA; CDR2 reads SQIVND (reference sequence). The V end lost 4 bases, the J end lost 2 bases, and 7 bases lay between the germline ends. CDR3 protein: CASSTGYTDTQYF. For the CDR3, the DNA is TGTGCCAGTAGTACAGGGTACACAGATACGCAGTATTTT.

The genes are TRBV5-1 and TRBJ2-5, with 9 bases matching TRBD2. The CDR3 loop spans 14 amino acids. Unmatched junction bases numbered 5, after V lost 4 bases and J lost 4 bases. Per germline, CDR1 SGHRS and CDR2 YFSETQ. The CDR3 protein is CASSIGTSTETQYF. CDR3 coding DNA: TGCGCCAGCAGCATAGGGACTAGCACAGAGACCCAGTACTTC.

J is TRBJ1-5 and V is TRBV19; D gene unclear. The V end lost 5 bases, the J end lost 0 bases, and 8 bases lay between the germline ends. Germline V gene data show CDR1 as LNHDA and CDR2 as SQIVND (reference sequence). The CDR3 consists of 14 residues. The CDR3 nucleotides read TGTGCCAGTAGTTCTCAGAATAGCAATCAGCCCCAGCATTTT. As protein: CASSSQNSNQPQHF. The whole variable domain, remainder taken from reference TRBV19 and TRBJ1-5, is DGGITQSPKYLFRKEGQNVTLSCEQNLNHDAMYWYRQDPGQGLRLIYYSQIVNDFQKGDIAEGYSVSREKKESFPLTVTSAQKNPTAFYLCASSSQNSNQPQHFGDGTRLSIL.

This clone was detected only once. The chain uses TRBV28 and TRBJ2-7, with 9 positions matching TRBD1. J was trimmed by 4 bases and V by 5 bases; bases with no gene match: 18. Germline lookup yields CDR1 MDHEN and CDR2 SYDVKM. The CDR3 length is 18 residues. CDR3 sequence: CASSRPGTGTGDIYEQYF. Here the CDR3 DNA reads TGTGCCAGCAGTAGGCCCGGGACAGGGACTGGGGACATTTACGAGCAGTACTTC.

The chain is built from TRBV1 and TRBJ1-5; the table gives TRBD1 as D, unverified against the DNA. TRBV1 is a documented pseudogene. This CDR3 has 18 residues. CDR3: CTSSPRRQDPYSNQPQHF. CDR3 nucleotides: TGCACCAGCAGCCCTCGAAGACAGGACCCTTATAGCAATCAGCCCCAGCATTTT.

The J gene is TRBJ1-1, the V gene TRBV5-5; weak D call: TRBD1 (6 bases). Germline values: CDR1 SGHKS, CDR2 YYEKEE (reference sequence). V was shortened by 3 bases and J by 5 bases, with 17 bases between the two germline ends. The CDR3 loop spans 15 amino acids. The CDR3 DNA reads as TGTGCCAGCAGCTCCCCAGGACAGAACCCGACTGAAGCTTTCTTT. Protein product: CASSSPGQNPTEAFF.

This clone was observed a few times. This chain links TRBV10-3 with TRBJ2-7; a weak D match, TRBD1 (5 bases). Germline CDR1 and CDR2: ENHRY and SYGVKD. The CDR3 covers 13 residues. Trimming took 3 bases from V and 2 from J, leaving 8 bases between them. CDR3 coding DNA: TGTGCCATCAGTGACGGACAAACCTACGAGCAGTACTTC. It encodes CAISDGQTYEQYF.

The CDR3 sequence is CASSLDRGTTGELFF. The CDR3 DNA is TGTGCCAGCAGCTTAGACAGGGGGACAACCGGGGAGCTGTTTTTT. The V gene is TRBV11-2, the J gene TRBJ2-2; 7 bases are a match to TRBD1. CDR1 and CDR2 (germline): SGHAT, FQNNGV. Germline trimming cut 0 bases from V and 5 bases from J; bases unmatched to any gene: 3. The CDR3 covers 15 residues.

V and J are TRBV7-8 and TRBJ2-7; D is possibly TRBD2 (5 bases). Between the trimmed V and J ends, which lost 1 base and 0 bases, there was a span of 10 bases. The germline V gene has CDR1 SGHVS and CDR2 FQNEAQ. The CDR3 spans 15 residues. The CDR3 DNA reads TGTGCCAGCAGCTTAGGCGGGTCGAGCTCCTACGAGCAGTACTTC. The encoded protein is CASSLGGSSSYEQYF. The whole variable domain, filled in from reference TRBV7-8 and TRBJ2-7, reads GAGVSQSPRYKVAKRGQDVALRCDPISGHVSLFWYQQALGQGPEFLTYFQNEAQLDKSGLPSDRFFAERPEGSVSTLKIQRTQQEDSAVYLCASSLGGSSSYEQYFGPGTRLTVT.

The chain couples TRBV29-1 to TRBJ2-5, with D perhaps TRBD2 (5 bases). CDR3 length: 12 residues. CDR1 is SQVTM and CDR2 is ANQGSEA in the germline V gene. V lost 3 bases to trimming and J lost 9 bases, with 14 bases between them. The CDR3 sequence is CSVERVYEAQYF. CDR3 coding DNA: TGCAGCGTTGAGCGGGTTTACGAGGCCCAGTACTTC.

This clone has more than one count but fewer than ten. The chain has TRBV11-3 and TRBJ2-1; possible D gene TRBD2, 5 bases. V shed 5 bases and J shed 0 bases, with 11 bases lying between them. The V gene's germline CDR1 is SGHNT and CDR2 YENEEA. This CDR3 comprises 15 residues. The CDR3 coding sequence is TGTGCCAGCAGCCCTAGGAGCGGCTCCTACAATGAGCAGTTCTTC. Amino acid sequence: CASSPRSGSYNEQFF.